What follows is one TCR beta chain and its context. This record comes from a study of blood T cell repertoires in COVID-19. Whole-study context: COVID-19 samples collected from the United States, Italy and Spain covered acute and convalescent phases. The analysed material was cDNA or gDNA that came from T cells, B-cell-depleted T cells, or PBMCs.

Assay: immunoSEQ multiplex PCR; the TCRdb copy retains only in-frame clones and omits some. The repertoire consists of 90,000 or so clones, with around 86% occurring once and the leading ten covering roughly 27%. This CDR3 is 13 amino acids long. The germline V and J ends were trimmed by 3 bases and 4 bases, with 8 bases remaining between them. The specimen was peripheral blood. The TCR comes from a human donor in a cohort sampled during active COVID-19. V gene TRBV12-3 or TRBV12-4 combines with J gene TRBJ2-3; D gene ambiguous. This chain's CDR3 is CASSFGLADTQYF. As DNA, the CDR3 is TGTGCCAGCAGTTTTGGCCTCGCAGATACGCAGTATTTT.